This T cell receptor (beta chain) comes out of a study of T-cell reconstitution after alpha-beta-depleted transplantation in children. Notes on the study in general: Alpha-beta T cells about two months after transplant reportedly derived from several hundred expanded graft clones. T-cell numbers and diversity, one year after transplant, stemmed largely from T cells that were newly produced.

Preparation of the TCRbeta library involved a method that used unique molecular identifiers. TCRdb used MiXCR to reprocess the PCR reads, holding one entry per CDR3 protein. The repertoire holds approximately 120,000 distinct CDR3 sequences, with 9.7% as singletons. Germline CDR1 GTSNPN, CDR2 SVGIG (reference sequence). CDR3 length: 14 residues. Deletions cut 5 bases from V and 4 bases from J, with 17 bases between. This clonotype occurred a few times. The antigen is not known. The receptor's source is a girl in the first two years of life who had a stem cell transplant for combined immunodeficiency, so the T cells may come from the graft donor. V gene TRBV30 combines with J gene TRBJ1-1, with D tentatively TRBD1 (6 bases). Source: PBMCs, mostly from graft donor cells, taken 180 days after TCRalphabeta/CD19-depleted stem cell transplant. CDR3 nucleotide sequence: TGTGCCTGGGGGCCGGGACACCCTGGCACTGAAGCTTTCTTT. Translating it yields CAWGPGHPGTEAFF. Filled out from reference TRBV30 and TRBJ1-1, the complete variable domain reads SQTIHQWPATLVQPVGSPLSLECTVEGTSNPNLYWYRQAAGRGLQLLFYSVGIGQISSEVPQNLSASRPQDRQFILSSKKLLLSDSGFYLCAWGPGHPGTEAFFGQGTRLTVV.